A selection of T cell receptor beta chains follows, all from one sample in a study of cytomegalovirus exposure and HLA in healthy donors. The repertoire was sequenced with immunoSEQ multiplex PCR; TCRdb's copy has only in-frame clones and lacks some. The repertoire holds 150,000 to 200,000 clones, with approximately 85% as singletons. Sequencing was carried out using PBMCs. These receptors all stem from a girl aged 10-17 years in good health and CMV-seropositive. CDR3s include the opening cysteine and the closing phenylalanine or tryptophan. D genes are given only for firm matches. Clone size is stated in some rows and not others, as once, few, many or a class when expanded.

J gene,D gene,V gene,clone size,CDR3 DNA,CDR3 protein
TRBJ2-7,TRBD1,TRBV6-5,once,TGTGCCAGCAGTTACGCCCCACAGGGGGCCCCGTACGAGCAGTACTTC,CASSYAPQGAPYEQYF
TRBJ1-3,-,TRBV4-2,-,TGTGCCAGCAGCCAAGGGGTAGGGGGCTCTGGAAACACCATATATTTT,CASSQGVGGSGNTIYF
TRBJ1-5,TRBD1,TRBV2,-,TGTGCCAGCAGTGGACAGGGTTTTGGCAATCAGCCCCAGCATTTT,CASSGQGFGNQPQHF
TRBJ2-7,TRBD1,TRBV6-1,-,TGTGCCAGCAGTGAAAAGACTGTGACAGGGTCCTACGAGCAGTACTTC,CASSEKTVTGSYEQYF
TRBJ1-6,-,TRBV9,once,TGTGCCAGCCGACCCCAGGGTAATAATTCACCCCTCCACTTT,CASRPQGNNSPLHF
TRBJ2-7,-,TRBV27,-,TGTGCCAGCAGTTTATTAGGGGCTAACGCCTACGAGCAGTACTTC,CASSLLGANAYEQYF
TRBJ2-7,-,TRBV6-6,-,TGTGCCAGCAGTTACAGCCCTTCCGCGAACTACGAGCAGTACTTC,CASSYSPSANYEQYF
TRBJ2-3,TRBD1,TRBV13,-,TGTGCCAGCAGCCACAGGGGAACAGATACGCAGTATTTT,CASSHRGTDTQYF
TRBJ2-2,-,TRBV4-1,-,TGCGCCAGCAGCCAAGGAGGGTGGCCCGGGGAGCTGTTTTTT,CASSQGGWPGELFF
TRBJ1-1,TRBD1,TRBV6-1,-,TGTGCCAGCAGTCGGGACAGGAACACTGAAGCTTTCTTT,CASSRDRNTEAFF
TRBJ1-1,-,TRBV5-6,-,TGTGCCAGCAGCTATGCGGTAGCTGAAGCTTTCTTT,CASSYAVAEAFF
TRBJ2-1,-,TRBV7-6,-,TGTGCCAGCAGCCTAATGTTGGGGGGGGCAGGGAATGAGCAGTTCTTC,CASSLMLGGAGNEQFF
TRBJ2-7,TRBD2,TRBV7-2,-,TGTGCCAGCAGCCCCTTGACTAGCGAGAGCTCCTACGAGCAGTACTTC,CASSPLTSESSYEQYF